This T cell receptor (beta chain) was found in a study of blood T cell repertoires in COVID-19. The method was immunoSEQ multiplex PCR; TCRdb's version includes in-frame clones alone and lacks a portion of them. This sample has 50,000 to 55,000 clones, with 86% found just once. Trimming removed 1 base from V and 0 bases from J, with 7 bases in between. CDR1 is GTSNPN and CDR2 is SVGIG in the germline V gene (reference sequence). CDR3 length: 14 residues. Details on this clone: This sample also contains other DNA sequences that code for the same CDR3.

This sequence was found in a man at least 80 years old with acute or convalescent COVID-19. Sequenced: peripheral blood. This chain joins TRBV30 and TRBJ2-4; D might be TRBD1 (5 bases). This CDR3 reads CAWSGQLAKNIQYF. In nucleotides, the CDR3 is TGTGCCTGGAGTGGACAGTTAGCCAAAAACATTCAGTACTTC.